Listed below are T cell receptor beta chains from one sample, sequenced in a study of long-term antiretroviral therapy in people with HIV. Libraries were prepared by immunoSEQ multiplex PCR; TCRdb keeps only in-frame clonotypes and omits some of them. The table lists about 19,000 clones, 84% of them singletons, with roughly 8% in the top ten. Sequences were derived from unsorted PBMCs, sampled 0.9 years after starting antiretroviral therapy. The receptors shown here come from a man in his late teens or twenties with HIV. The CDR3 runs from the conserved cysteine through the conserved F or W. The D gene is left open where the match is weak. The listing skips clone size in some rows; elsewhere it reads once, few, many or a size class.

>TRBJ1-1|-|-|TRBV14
TGTGCCAGCAGCCAAGAAGGGGTGATGAACACTGAAGCTTTCTTT
CASSQEGVMNTEAFF
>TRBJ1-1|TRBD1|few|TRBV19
TGTGCCAGTAGTAGCCTCCCGGACAGGGGTCCCACTGAAGCTTTCTTT
CASSSLPDRGPTEAFF
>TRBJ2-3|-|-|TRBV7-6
TGTGCCAGCAGCCTCGCCACAGATACGCAGTATTTT
CASSLATDTQYF
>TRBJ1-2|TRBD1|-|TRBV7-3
TGTGCCAGCAGCCCGGGACAGAACTATGGCTACACCTTC
CASSPGQNYGYTF
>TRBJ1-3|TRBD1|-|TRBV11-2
TGTGCCAGCAGCTTCCCCATCGTGACAGGGCGCTCTGGAAACACCATATATTTT
CASSFPIVTGRSGNTIYF
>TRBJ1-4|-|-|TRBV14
TGTGCCAGCAGCCAAACAGGGCTAGCTAATGAAAAACTGTTTTTT
CASSQTGLANEKLFF
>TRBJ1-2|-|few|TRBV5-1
TGCGCCAGCAGCTTGGCCTCTGGGGGCGCTGGGGGCTACACCTTC
CASSLASGGAGGYTF
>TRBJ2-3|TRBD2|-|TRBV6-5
TGTGCCAGCAGTTACTCGACTAGCGGGTTCACAGATACGCAGTATTTT
CASSYSTSGFTDTQYF
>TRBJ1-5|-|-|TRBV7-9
TGTGCCAGCAGCTTATTTCAGGGTCGGAATCAGCCCCAGCATTTT
CASSLFQGRNQPQHF
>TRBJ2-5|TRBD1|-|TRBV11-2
TGTGCCAGCAGCCCCCCATTAGACAGGGAGATGTGGCGGACCCAGTACTTC
CASSPPLDREMWRTQYF
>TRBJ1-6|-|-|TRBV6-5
TGTGCCAGCAGTTATCCGAATTCACCCCTCCACTTT
CASSYPNSPLHF
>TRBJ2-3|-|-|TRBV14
TGTGCCAGCAGCCAAGATCATGGTAGCGGCAGCACAGATACGCAGTATTTT
CASSQDHGSGSTDTQYF
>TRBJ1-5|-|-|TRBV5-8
TGTGCCAGCAGCGATCCCCGGGGTGGAAGTCAGCCCCAGCATTTT
CASSDPRGGSQPQHF
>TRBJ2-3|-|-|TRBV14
TGTGCCAGCAGCCAGCTTTGGACCACCGGAGATACGCAGTATTTT
CASSQLWTTGDTQYF
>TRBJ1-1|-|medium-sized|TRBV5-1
TGCGCCAGCAGCTTAGAGACGAACACTGAAGCTTTCTTT
CASSLETNTEAFF
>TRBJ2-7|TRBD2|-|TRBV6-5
TGTGCCAGCCGAAAAGCGGGGGGATCTTACGAGCAGTACTTC
CASRKAGGSYEQYF
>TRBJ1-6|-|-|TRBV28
TGTGCCAGCGGGGACACTTGGGGTTCACCCCTCCACTTT
CASGDTWGSPLHF
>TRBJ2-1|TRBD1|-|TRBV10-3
TGTGCCATCAGTGAGTCTTGGACAGGGGGCCAGGTTGAGCAGTTCTTC
CAISESWTGGQVEQFF
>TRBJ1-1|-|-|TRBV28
TGTGCCAGCAGTCCTGCCACTGAAGCTTTCTTT
CASSPATEAFF
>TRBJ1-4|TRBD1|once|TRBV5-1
TGCGCCAGCAGCACCGGGACAGTGTGGATGGGCGAAAAACTGTTTTTT
CASSTGTVWMGEKLFF
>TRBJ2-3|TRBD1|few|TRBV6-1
TGTGCCAGCAGTGAAGGGGGGACAGGCACAGATACGCAGTATTTT
CASSEGGTGTDTQYF
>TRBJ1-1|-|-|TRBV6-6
TGTGCCAGCAGTTACTGGGGGGAAGGGGCTGAAGCTTTCTTT
CASSYWGEGAEAFF
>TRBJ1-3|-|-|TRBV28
TGTGCCAGCAGTTTCCACACCGGAAACACCATATATTTT
CASSFHTGNTIYF
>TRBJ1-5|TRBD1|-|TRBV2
TGTGCCAGCAGTAGAGGGACAGGCGGCAATCAGCCCCAGCATTTT
CASSRGTGGNQPQHF
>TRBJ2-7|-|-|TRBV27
TGTGCCAGCAGTTCTTCCACGATGGGGGACGAGCAGTACTTC
CASSSSTMGDEQYF
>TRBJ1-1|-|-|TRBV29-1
TGCAGCGTAGTTCCGGGACTGGAAAACACTGAAGCTTTCTTT
CSVVPGLENTEAFF
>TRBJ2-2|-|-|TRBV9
TGTGCCAGCAGCGTAGGCCAGGGGACCGGGGAGCTGTTTTTT
CASSVGQGTGELFF
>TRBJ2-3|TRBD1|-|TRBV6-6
TGTGCCAGCAGTCGGGACAGATACACAGATACGCAGTATTTT
CASSRDRYTDTQYF
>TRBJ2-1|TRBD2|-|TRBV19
TGTGCCAGTAACCTAGCGGGGGTCCTTAATGAGCAGTTCTTC
CASNLAGVLNEQFF
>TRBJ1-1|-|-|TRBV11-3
TGTGCCAGCAGCTCACAGGAGAACACTGAAGCTTTCTTT
CASSSQENTEAFF
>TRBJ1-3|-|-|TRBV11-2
TGTGCCAGCAGCTTAGCCCCCTCTGGAAACACCATATATTTT
CASSLAPSGNTIYF
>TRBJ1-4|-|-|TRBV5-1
TGCGCCAGCGGGGGCGCAGAAAATGAAAAACTGTTTTTT
CASGGAENEKLFF
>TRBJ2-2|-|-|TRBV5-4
TGTGCCAGCACCCGATGGGGGCTATCCACCGGGGAGCTGTTTTTT
CASTRWGLSTGELFF
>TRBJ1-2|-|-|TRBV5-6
TGTGCCAGCAGCTTTAGCGTAGGCTACACCTTC
CASSFSVGYTF
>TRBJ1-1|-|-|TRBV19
TGTGCCAGTAGTAAGGAACGTTCGAACACTGAAGCTTTCTTT
CASSKERSNTEAFF
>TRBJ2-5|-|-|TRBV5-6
TGTGCCAGCAGCTTGGTTCCGGGATCGCAAGAGACCCAGTACTTC
CASSLVPGSQETQYF
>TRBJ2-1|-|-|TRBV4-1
TGCGCCAGCAGCCAGAATCTCGGGGGGGCAGGGGGCAATGAGCAGTTCTTC
CASSQNLGGAGGNEQFF
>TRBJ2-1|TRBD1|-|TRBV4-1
TGCGCCAGCAGCCCCGGACAGGGGGCAGACTATGAGCAGTTCTTC
CASSPGQGADYEQFF
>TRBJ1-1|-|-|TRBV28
TGTGCCAGCAGTTTAGGCAGGCGGGGCACTGAAGCTTTCTTT
CASSLGRRGTEAFF
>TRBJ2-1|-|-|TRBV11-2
TGTGCCAGCAGCTTAATTGCAGGACAACCTTACAATGAGCAGTTCTTC
CASSLIAGQPYNEQFF
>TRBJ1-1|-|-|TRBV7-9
TGTGCCAGCAGCTCGAGACAGGCAACTGAAGCTTTCTTT
CASSSRQATEAFF
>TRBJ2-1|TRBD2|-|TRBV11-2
TGTGCCAGCAGCCAGACTAGCGGGGGGTTCAATGAGCAGTTCTTC
CASSQTSGGFNEQFF
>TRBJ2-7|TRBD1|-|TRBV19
TGTGCCAGTAGTGGCGTCTCGGACAGGGGAAGAGACGAGCAGTACTTC
CASSGVSDRGRDEQYF
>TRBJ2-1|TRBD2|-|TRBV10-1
TGCGCCAGCAGTGAGTCAGTAGCGGGGGCGACTGAGCAGTTCTTC
CASSESVAGATEQFF
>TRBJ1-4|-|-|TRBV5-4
TGTGCCAGCAGCTTGGAAGCGGATTGGGGTGAAAAACTGTTTTTT
CASSLEADWGEKLFF
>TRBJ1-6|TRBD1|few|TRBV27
TGTGCCAGCACCGATGGACAGGGGACAAATTCACCCCTCCACTTT
CASTDGQGTNSPLHF
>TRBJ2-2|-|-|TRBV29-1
TGCAGCGTTGACAGGGGAGGCGGGGAGCTGTTTTTT
CSVDRGGGELFF
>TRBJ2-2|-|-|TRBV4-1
TGCGCCAGCAGCCAAGCGGGAACCGGGGAGCTGTTTTTT
CASSQAGTGELFF
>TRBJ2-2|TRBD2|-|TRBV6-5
TGTGCCACCACGCGGGAGGGAGGGAACACCGGGGAGCTGTTTTTT
CATTREGGNTGELFF